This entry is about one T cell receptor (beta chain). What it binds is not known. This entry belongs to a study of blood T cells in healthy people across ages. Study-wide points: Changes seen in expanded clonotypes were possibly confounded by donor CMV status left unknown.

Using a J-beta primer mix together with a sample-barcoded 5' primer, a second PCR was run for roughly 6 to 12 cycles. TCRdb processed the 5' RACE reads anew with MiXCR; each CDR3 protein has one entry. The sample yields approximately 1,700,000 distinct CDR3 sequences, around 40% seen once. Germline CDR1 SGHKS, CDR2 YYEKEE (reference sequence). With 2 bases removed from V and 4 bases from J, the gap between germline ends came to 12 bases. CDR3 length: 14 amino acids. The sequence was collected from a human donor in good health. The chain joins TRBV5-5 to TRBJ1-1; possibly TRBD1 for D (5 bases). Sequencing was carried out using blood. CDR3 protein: CASSFTGVSTEAFF. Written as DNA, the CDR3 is TGTGCCAGCAGCTTTACGGGGGTTTCCACTGAAGCTTTCTTT.